This T cell receptor (beta chain) was found in a study of PD-1 blockade in classical Hodgkin lymphoma. The study's findings and limits: Although disease activity or prior therapy may be involved, causes of the repertoire differences remain undefined. TCR diversity rose significantly by C4D1 in CD4+ but not CD8+ cells. Patients were excluded if nivolumab began under 1 year after ASCT (the autologous transplant).

A note on this clone: The antigen is undetermined.

Data came from immunoSEQ multiplex PCR; TCRdb stores just in-frame clones and leaves some out. This sample carries roughly 8,500 clones, around 88% of them seen once, and the ten largest clones take 34%. Stated time point: cycle 4 day 1 (C4D1), after 6 weeks of nivolumab. All trial patients relapsed after autologous stem cell transplantation. Germline V gene data show CDR1 as SGHVS and CDR2 as FQNEAQ. This CDR3 is 13 amino acids long. V lost 5 bases, J lost 6 bases, and 13 bases lay in between. The chain has TRBV7-8 and TRBJ1-1; maybe TRBD1 (6 bases). This receptor was identified in a human donor with classical Hodgkin lymphoma. The sequencing used peripheral blood mononuclear cells (PBMCs), collected before the fourth cycle of nivolumab. The CDR3 nucleotides are TGTGCCAGCAGCACCTCACAGGGAGCTGAAGCTTTCTTT. Protein product: CASSTSQGAEAFF.